The 15 T cell receptor beta chains listed next were all sequenced from one sample in a study of shared clonotypes between healthy human individuals. Assay: immunoSEQ multiplex PCR; the TCRdb copy retains only in-frame clones and omits some. The sample records just under 350,000 clones, 73% being singletons. The sequenced sample consisted of memory CD4+ T cells sorted from blood. Indicated subset: CD45RA-negative fraction. These receptors originate from a man aged 25 to 45 in good health.

This sequence joins TRBV5-6 and TRBJ2-7; D may be TRBD1 or TRBD2 (5 bases each). CDR3 length equals 13 residues. Germline values: CDR1 SGHDT, CDR2 YYEEEE. V dropped 0 bases and J dropped 2 bases, with 6 bases sitting between them. This CDR3 reads CASSLVGPYEQYF. The CDR3 DNA follows: TGTGCCAGCAGCTTGGTGGGACCCTACGAGCAGTACTTC.

V usage is TRBV7-8 and J usage is TRBJ1-3; D is ambiguous. Germline V CDR1 and CDR2: SGHVS, FQNEAQ. V was trimmed by 4 bases and J by 5 bases, leaving 12 bases between them. CDR3 length: 14 residues. The CDR3 DNA sequence: TGTGCCAGCAGCTCCGTAGCCGGGCGAAACACCATATATTTT. It is translated as CASSSVAGRNTIYF. Based on the CDR3 plus reference TRBV7-8 and TRBJ1-3, the full variable domain is GAGVSQSPRYKVAKRGQDVALRCDPISGHVSLFWYQQALGQGPEFLTYFQNEAQLDKSGLPSDRFFAERPEGSVSTLKIQRTQQEDSAVYLCASSSVAGRNTIYFGEGSWLTVV.

The chain recombines TRBV7-9 with TRBJ2-3; D might be TRBD2 (5 bases). V was cut by 5 bases and J by 10 bases, with 22 bases left in between. From germline, CDR1 is SEHNR and CDR2 FQNEAQ (reference sequence). This CDR3 has 15 amino acids. CDR3 protein: CASSTKTQRSGSQYF. CDR3 DNA sequence: TGTGCCAGCAGCACCAAAACACAACGCAGCGGATCGCAGTATTTT.

The V call is TRBV18, the J call TRBJ2-3; possibly TRBD1 or TRBD2 for D (5 bases each). Germline V gene lookup returns CDR1 KGHSH and CDR2 LQKENI. V was cut by 3 bases and J by 4 bases, with 17 bases left in between. The CDR3 extends over 16 amino acids. CDR3 DNA sequence: TGTGCCAGCTCACCCATTGGGATGCTGGGGGCAGATACGCAGTATTTT. Translated: CASSPIGMLGADTQYF. Variable domain in full (rest from reference TRBV18 and TRBJ2-3): NAGVMQNPRHLVRRRGQEARLRCSPMKGHSHVYWYRQLPEEGLKFMVYLQKENIIDESGMPKERFSAEFPKEGPSILRIQQVVRGDSAAYFCASSPIGMLGADTQYFGPGTRLTVL.

This clone was observed once. Distinct nucleotide sequences in the sample also encode this CDR3. This chain uses TRBV11-2 with TRBJ1-5, with D unclear. This CDR3 is built from 13 residues. Germline values: CDR1 SGHAT, CDR2 FQNNGV. V lost 1 base, J lost 4 bases, and 5 bases lay in between. The CDR3 sequence is CASSLGRNQPQHF. In DNA form, the CDR3 reads TGTGCCAGCAGCTTAGGCCGGAATCAGCCCCAGCATTTT.

V and J are TRBV6-1 and TRBJ2-3; perhaps D is TRBD1 or TRBD2 (6 bases each). This CDR3 comprises 12 residues. The germline V gene has CDR1 MNHNS and CDR2 SASEGT. The V gene lost 5 bases and the J gene lost 5 bases, with 8 bases spanning the gap. CDR3: CASSRGVDTQYF. CDR3 DNA: TGTGCCAGCAGTAGGGGGGTAGATACGCAGTATTTT.

This clone was counted between two and nine times. V and J are TRBV4-3 and TRBJ2-3; the match to TRBD2 covers 9 bases. Losses at the gene ends were 0 bases for V and 3 bases for J; bases not matched to a gene: 4. Germline CDR1 LGHNA, CDR2 YSLEER. This CDR3 has 16 residues. CDR3 loop: CASSQDLSGRTDTQYF. CDR3 bases: TGCGCCAGCAGCCAAGATCTAAGCGGGAGGACAGATACGCAGTATTTT.

The sample holds a few counts of this clone. The rearrangement joins TRBV27 to TRBJ2-3; 8 nucleotides align to TRBD2. Trimming took 5 bases from V and 3 from J; bases not matched to a gene: 10. Germline V gives CDR1 MNHEY, CDR2 SMNVEV (reference sequence). The CDR3 runs 16 residues. CDR3 loop: CASSPTAGVETDTQYF. CDR3 nucleotide sequence: TGTGCCAGCAGTCCGACAGCGGGAGTGGAAACAGATACGCAGTATTTT.

Concerning this clone itself: The sample carries other DNA sequences with the same CDR3. The chain is built from TRBV11-3 and TRBJ2-3; 8 bases are a match to TRBD2. CDR1 SGHNT and CDR2 YENEEA come from the germline V gene. V lost 2 bases and J lost 4; bases outside the gene matches: 5. CDR3 size: 15 residues. CDR3 loop: CASSLSSGSADTQYF. The DNA of the CDR3 is TGTGCCAGCAGCTTATCCAGCGGGAGTGCAGATACGCAGTATTTT. Combining the CDR3 with reference TRBV11-3 and TRBJ2-3 gives the whole variable domain EAGVVQSPRYKIIEKKQPVAFWCNPISGHNTLYWYLQNLGQGPELLIRYENEEAVDDSQLPKDRFSAERLKGVDSTLKIQPAELGDSAVYLCASSLSSGSADTQYFGPGTRLTVL.

V is TRBV9 and J is TRBJ2-7; a possible D gene is TRBD1 (5 bases). The CDR3 covers 15 residues. V lost 6 bases and J 8 bases, leaving 24 bases between the germline ends. Germline CDR1 is SGDLS and CDR2 is YYNGEE. The CDR3 region is CASTLDGAGSTKQYF. Here the CDR3 DNA reads TGTGCCAGCACCCTCGATGGGGCAGGTTCTACGAAGCAGTACTTC. Using reference TRBV9 and TRBJ2-7 for the parts outside the CDR3, the full variable domain is DSGVTQTPKHLITATGQRVTLRCSPRSGDLSVYWYQQSLDQGLQFLIQYYNGEERAKGNILERFSAQQFPDLHSELNLSSLELGDSALYFCASTLDGAGSTKQYFGPGTRLTVT.

The V gene is TRBV10-1, the J gene TRBJ2-7; D ambiguous. The CDR3 contains 14 residues. The V end was cut by 5 bases, the J end by 6 bases, with 17 bases between. The V gene's germline CDR1 is WNHNN and CDR2 SYGVQD (reference sequence). In DNA form, the CDR3 reads TGCGCCAGCAGTTCCACCCCGTCTACGTCCGAGCAGTACTTC. Translation: CASSSTPSTSEQYF.

The genes are TRBV5-1 and TRBJ2-7, with D unclear. The germline CDR1 and CDR2 sequences are SGHRS and YFSETQ. V lost 0 bases to trimming and J lost 6 bases, with 16 bases between them. The CDR3 loop spans 15 amino acids. In DNA form, the CDR3 reads TGCGCCAGCAGCTTGGACAGTGGGATTGGCAGCGAGCAGTACTTC. It is translated as CASSLDSGIGSEQYF.

The chain combines TRBV7-8 with TRBJ1-2; 11 nucleotides agree with TRBD1. The CDR3 has 13 amino acids. Looked up from germline, CDR1 is SGHVS and CDR2 is FQNEAQ. V was pared by 5 bases and J by 7 bases, with 3 bases of the junction left unmatched. CDR3 bases: TGTGCCAGCAGCGAGGACAGGGGGCTTGGCTACACCTTC. As protein: CASSEDRGLGYTF. The whole variable domain, remainder taken from reference TRBV7-8 and TRBJ1-2, is GAGVSQSPRYKVAKRGQDVALRCDPISGHVSLFWYQQALGQGPEFLTYFQNEAQLDKSGLPSDRFFAERPEGSVSTLKIQRTQQEDSAVYLCASSEDRGLGYTFGSGTRLTVV.

This clone was counted a few times. This rearrangement joins TRBV6-6 to TRBJ1-5, with D possibly matching TRBD1 (5 bases). The CDR3 spans 13 residues. Germline V gene lookup returns CDR1 MNHNY and CDR2 SVGAGI (reference sequence). The V gene lost 6 bases and the J gene lost 8 bases, with 14 bases spanning the gap. The CDR3 protein is CASRDTILEPQHF. In nucleotides, the CDR3 is TGTGCCAGCAGGGACACTATATTAGAGCCCCAGCATTTT.

This clone was counted a few times. The chain couples TRBV5-1 to TRBJ1-1, with D perhaps matching TRBD1 (5 bases). This CDR3 region has 15 residues. Trimming pared 0 bases from V and 1 base from J, leaving 10 bases between. Looked up from germline, CDR1 is SGHRS and CDR2 is YFSETQ. CDR3 region: CASSLVGGANTEAFF. As DNA, the CDR3 is TGCGCCAGCAGCTTGGTGGGAGGGGCGAACACTGAAGCTTTCTTT.